This T cell receptor (beta chain) derives from a study of patients and donors after allogeneic stem cell transplantation. TCRdb itself ran the RT-PCR reads through MiXCR, one entry per CDR3 protein. The repertoire consists of about 88,000 distinct CDR3 sequences, with roughly 50% occurring once and the leading ten covering 60% to 75%. The CDR3 is 12 amino acids. Germline V gene lookup returns CDR1 LGHDT and CDR2 YNNKEL (reference sequence). V was pared by 1 base and J by 7 bases, with 0 bases of the junction left unmatched. Specimen: blood, either unsorted or a sorted T cell fraction (not recorded which). This TCR was sampled from a human donor who was either an allogeneic HSCT recipient or a stem cell or donor lymphocyte infusion donor (not recorded which). It is not recorded whose cells these are; they may come from a transplant donor. V usage is TRBV3-1 and J usage is TRBJ1-1; 7 nucleotides line up with TRBD1. CDR3 amino acids: CASSQGDSEAFF. The CDR3 DNA follows: TGTGCCAGCAGCCAAGGGGACAGTGAAGCTTTCTTT.